This T cell receptor beta chain was captured by sequencing in a study of T cell responses to AZD1222 COVID-19 vaccine. From germline, CDR1 is SGHRS and CDR2 YFSETQ. The V gene lost 0 bases and the J gene lost 5 bases, with 9 bases spanning the gap. The CDR3 extends over 15 amino acids. Study results and limitations: The study reported that nearly half of spike-specific TCRs target unmutated variant regions.

A remark on this clone: Its target is not known.

The repertoire was sequenced with immunoSEQ multiplex PCR; TCRdb's copy has only in-frame clones and lacks some. The table has under 130,000 clones, about 92% seen once. The TCR sequence derives from an adult in good health. The chain has TRBV5-1 and TRBJ1-6; D gene uncertain. The material sequenced was peripheral blood, taken on day 0 of AZD1222 vaccination. The CDR3, as DNA: TGCGCCAGCAGCTTGGACGTGGGCGATAATTCACCCCTCCACTTT. This encodes CASSLDVGDNSPLHF.